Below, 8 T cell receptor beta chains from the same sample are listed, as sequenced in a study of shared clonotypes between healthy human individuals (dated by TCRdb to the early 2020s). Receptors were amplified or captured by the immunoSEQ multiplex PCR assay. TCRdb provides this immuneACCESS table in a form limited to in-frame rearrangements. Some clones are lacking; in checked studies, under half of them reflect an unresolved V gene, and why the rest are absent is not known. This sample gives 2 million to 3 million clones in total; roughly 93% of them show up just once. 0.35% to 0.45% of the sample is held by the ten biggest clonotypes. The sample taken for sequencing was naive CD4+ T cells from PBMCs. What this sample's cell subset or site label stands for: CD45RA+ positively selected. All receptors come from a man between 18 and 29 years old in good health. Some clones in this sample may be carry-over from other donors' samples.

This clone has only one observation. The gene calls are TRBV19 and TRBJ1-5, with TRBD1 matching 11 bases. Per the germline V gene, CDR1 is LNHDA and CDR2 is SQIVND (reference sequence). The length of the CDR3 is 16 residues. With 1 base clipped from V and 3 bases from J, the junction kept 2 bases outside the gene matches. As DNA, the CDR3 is TGTGCCAGTAGTATAGTTGGACAGGGGGCCAATCAGCCCCAGCATTTT. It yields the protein CASSIVGQGANQPQHF.

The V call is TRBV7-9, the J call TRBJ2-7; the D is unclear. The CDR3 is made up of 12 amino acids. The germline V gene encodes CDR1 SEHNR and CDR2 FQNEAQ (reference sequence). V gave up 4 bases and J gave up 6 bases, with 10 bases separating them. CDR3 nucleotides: TGTGCCAGCAGCTCCCCGCTCCCCGAGCAGTACTTC. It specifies CASSSPLPEQYF.

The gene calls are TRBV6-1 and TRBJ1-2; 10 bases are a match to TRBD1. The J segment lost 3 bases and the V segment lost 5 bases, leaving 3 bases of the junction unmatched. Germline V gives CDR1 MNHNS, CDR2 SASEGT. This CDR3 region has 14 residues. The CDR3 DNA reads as TGTGCCAGCAGTCAGGACAGGGGGGACTATGGCTACACCTTC. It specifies CASSQDRGDYGYTF.

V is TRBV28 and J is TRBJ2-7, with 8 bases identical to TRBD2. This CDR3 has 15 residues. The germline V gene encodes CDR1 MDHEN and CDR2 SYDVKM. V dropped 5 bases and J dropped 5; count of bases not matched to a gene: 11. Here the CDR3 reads CASSAPGGDKDEQYF. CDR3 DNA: TGTGCCAGCAGTGCCCCGGGAGGGGATAAAGACGAGCAGTACTTC.

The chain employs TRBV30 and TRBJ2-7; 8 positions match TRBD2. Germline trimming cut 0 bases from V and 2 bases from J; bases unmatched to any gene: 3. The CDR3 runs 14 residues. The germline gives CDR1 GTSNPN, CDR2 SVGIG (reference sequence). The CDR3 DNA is TGTGCCTGGAGTGTACCCGGGAGGGCCTACGAGCAGTACTTC. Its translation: CAWSVPGRAYEQYF.

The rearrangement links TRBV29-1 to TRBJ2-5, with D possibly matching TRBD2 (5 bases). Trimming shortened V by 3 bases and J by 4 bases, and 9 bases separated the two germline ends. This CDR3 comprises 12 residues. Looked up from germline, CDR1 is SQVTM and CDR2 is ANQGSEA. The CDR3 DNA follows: TGCAGCGTTGACTCCGCGGGAGAGACCCAGTACTTC. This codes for CSVDSAGETQYF.

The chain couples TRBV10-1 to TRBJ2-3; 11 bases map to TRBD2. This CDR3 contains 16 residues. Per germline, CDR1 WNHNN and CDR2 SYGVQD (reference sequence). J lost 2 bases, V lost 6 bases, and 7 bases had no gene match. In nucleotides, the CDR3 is TGCGCCAGCAGCCCCGGGACTAGCGGACCCACAGATACGCAGTATTTT. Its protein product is CASSPGTSGPTDTQYF.

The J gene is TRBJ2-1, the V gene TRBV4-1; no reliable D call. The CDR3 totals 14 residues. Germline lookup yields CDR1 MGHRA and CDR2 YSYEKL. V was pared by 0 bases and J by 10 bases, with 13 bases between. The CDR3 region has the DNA TGCGCCAGCAGCCAAGAGATAGGAGTGGGAGAGCAGTTCTTC. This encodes CASSQEIGVGEQFF.